This T cell receptor (beta chain) was captured by sequencing in a study of T cell repertoires in cytomegalovirus infection. Study at large: A matching HLA type, together with CMV infection, was signaled by public TCR beta signatures.

Trimming removed 3 bases at V and 5 bases at J, with 11 bases between. The germline CDR1 and CDR2 sequences are MNHEY and SMNVEV (reference sequence). There are 14 residues in the CDR3. TCRdb independently ran MiXCR on the reads; one entry per CDR3 protein. The data show 500,000 or so distinct CDR3 sequences, 16% seen once. Study-wide results and limits: HLA-C-restricted CMV-specific TCR beta clonotypes were dominant in the ex vivo response. Carriers of CMV and the relevant HLA type were discriminated by public TCR beta frequency.

To note about this clonotype: Its cognate antigen is unknown.

Sequencing was carried out using CD8+ T cells from PBMCs. This TCR derives from a human donor in good health (CMV status not recorded). Some clones in this sample may be carry-over from other donors' samples. The chain is built from TRBV27 and TRBJ2-1, with D perhaps matching TRBD1 (5 bases). The CDR3 sequence is CASSFLDINNEQFF. The CDR3 nucleotides are TGTGCCAGCAGTTTTCTGGACATTAACAATGAGCAGTTCTTC.